This T cell receptor beta chain appears in the sequencing data of a study of blood T cells in healthy people across ages. With a J-beta primer mix and a sample-barcoded 5' primer, a second PCR ran roughly 6 to 11 cycles. The template-switch adaptor was a 5' adaptor with 12 random nucleotides. It tagged each cDNA molecule. TCRdb independently ran MiXCR on the 5' RACE reads; one entry per CDR3 protein. The sample has about 690,000 distinct CDR3 sequences, 40% to 45% seen once. The study, taken as a whole, reports: Unsorted PBMCs prevented conclusive naive versus antigen-experienced comparison. TCR beta diversity was tightly associated with the proportion of naive T cells.

The CDR3 is made up of 14 amino acids. Germline values: CDR1 MGHDK, CDR2 SYGVNS. Losses at the gene ends were 6 bases for V and 7 bases for J; bases not matched to a gene: 7. Points on this clonotype: The antigen remains unidentified.

J is TRBJ2-1 and V is TRBV25-1; TRBD2 matches at 9 bases. Sequenced: blood. The receptor's source is an elderly man in good health. CDR3 in DNA: TGTGCCAGCAGAGGGGGCGGGAGGGGTAATGAGCAGTTCTTC. Translating it yields CASRGGGRGNEQFF. Complete variable domain (other parts from reference TRBV25-1 and TRBJ2-1): EADIYQTPRYLVIGTGKKITLECSQTMGHDKMYWYQQDPGMELHLIHYSYGVNSTEKGDLSSESTVSRIRTEHFPLTLESARPSHTSQYLCASRGGGRGNEQFFGPGTRLTVL.